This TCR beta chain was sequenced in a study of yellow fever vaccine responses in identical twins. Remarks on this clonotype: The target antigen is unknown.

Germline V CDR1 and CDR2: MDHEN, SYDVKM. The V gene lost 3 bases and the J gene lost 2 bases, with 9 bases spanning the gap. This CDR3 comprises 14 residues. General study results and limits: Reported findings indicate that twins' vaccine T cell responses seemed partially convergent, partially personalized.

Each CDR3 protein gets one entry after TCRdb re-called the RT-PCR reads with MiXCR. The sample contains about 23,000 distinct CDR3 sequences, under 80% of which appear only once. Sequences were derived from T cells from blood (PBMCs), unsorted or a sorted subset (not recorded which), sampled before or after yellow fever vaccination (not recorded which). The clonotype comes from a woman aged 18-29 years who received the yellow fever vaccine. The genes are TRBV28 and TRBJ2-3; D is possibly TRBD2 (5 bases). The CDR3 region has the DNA TGTGCCAGCAGTTTTGAGGGCATCACAGATACGCAGTATTTT. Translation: CASSFEGITDTQYF.